The source of this TCR beta chain is a study of OX40 agonist ivuxolimab in advanced cancers. Study observations and caveats: The average count of expanded clones was higher among CD8+ T cells than among CD4+.

Autoimmune disease history or systemic immunosuppression barred patients. Comments on this clone: The antigen is undetermined.

Assay: immunoSEQ multiplex PCR; the TCRdb copy retains only in-frame clones and omits some. Of 65,000 to 100,000 clones listed, 70% to 90% are singletons. The length of the CDR3 is 16 residues. Germline CDR1 reads MGHRA; CDR2 reads YSYEKL. Unmatched junction bases numbered 6, after V lost 0 bases and J lost 4 bases. The chain is built from TRBV4-1 and TRBJ2-1; 7 nucleotides agree with TRBD1. The sequences come from CD4+ or CD8+ T cells sorted from blood, collected in a trial of the OX40 agonist ivuxolimab. This TCR was recovered from an adult with an advanced solid tumor such as melanoma, head and neck, liver or kidney cancer. The CDR3 DNA is TGCGCCAGCAGCCAAGATCCGGGGACAGCATACAATGAGCAGTTCTTC. Residues: CASSQDPGTAYNEQFF.